This T cell receptor (beta chain) is from a study of T cells in Graves' hyperthyroidism and ophthalmopathy. Remarks on this clonotype: Its target is not known.

This CDR3 region has 13 residues. The V gene end was trimmed by 5 bases and the J gene end by 3 bases; junction bases not matched to a gene: 2. Overall study findings and caveats: Most expanded thyroid clonotypes above 0.001 also appeared in blood. By a 13 V-J model, ophthalmopathy was set apart from stable hyperthyroidism.

Template material for amplifying TCR beta CDR3 regions consisted of RNA transcripts. RT-PCR in the first round (using the HTBI primer set) targeted the TCR CDR3. TCRdb re-called the multiplex PCR reads through MiXCR, storing one row per CDR3 protein. This sample has about 360,000 distinct CDR3 sequences, with 15% to 19% found just once. It was uncontrolled infection, other autoimmune disease, pregnancy or lactation that excluded patients. Clinicians diagnosed patients from clinical symptoms, serum thyroxine and TRAb, thyroid ultrasound and orbital computed tomography. The chain employs TRBV12-3 or TRBV12-4 and TRBJ1-2, with TRBD1 identical over 8 bases. Sequencing was performed on blood. The clonotype comes from a woman under 30 with Graves' hyperthyroidism that later progressed to Graves' ophthalmopathy. CDR3: CASSTGGDYGYTF. CDR3 DNA sequence: TGTGCCAGCAGTACAGGGGGGGACTATGGCTACACCTTC.